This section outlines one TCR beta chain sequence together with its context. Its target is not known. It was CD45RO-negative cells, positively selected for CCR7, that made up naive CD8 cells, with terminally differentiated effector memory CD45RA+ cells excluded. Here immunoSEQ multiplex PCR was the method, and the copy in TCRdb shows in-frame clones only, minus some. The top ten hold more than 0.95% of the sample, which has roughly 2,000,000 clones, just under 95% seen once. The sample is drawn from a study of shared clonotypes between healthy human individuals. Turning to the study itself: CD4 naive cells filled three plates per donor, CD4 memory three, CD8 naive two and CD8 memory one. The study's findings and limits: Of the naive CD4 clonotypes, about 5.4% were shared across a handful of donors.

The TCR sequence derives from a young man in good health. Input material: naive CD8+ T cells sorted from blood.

As DNA, the CDR3 is TGTGCCAGCAGCGCCGACAGGGGGTATACTGAAGCTTTCTTT. Amino acids: CASSADRGYTEAFF. The chain uses TRBV11-2 and TRBJ1-1; TRBD1 agrees at 9 bases. Germline loops: CDR1 SGHAT, CDR2 FQNNGV. This CDR3 region has 14 residues. V lost 5 bases to trimming and J lost 5 bases; unmatched junction nucleotides: 6.